This T cell receptor (beta chain) was found in a study of T cells in Graves' hyperthyroidism and ophthalmopathy (dated by TCRdb to between 2018 and 2021). Regarding the study in general: Peripheral blood samples were taken at initial diagnosis, before any treatment was given. To identify distinguishing TCR V-J signatures, a discovery cohort of 90 to 100 patients was used, comprising roughly 45 with Graves' ophthalmopathy and roughly 60 with stable Graves' hyperthyroidism. An independent validation cohort of fewer than 20 hyperthyroidism patients and about 15 patients who later progressed to ophthalmopathy tested prospective prediction of ophthalmopathy. For training and testing, the approximately 92 patients in the discovery cohort were randomly divided in a 7:3 ratio. In addition, the study compared T-cell repertoires in thyroid tissue and in blood from a handful of Graves' hyperthyroidism patients. After blood sampling, hyperthyroidism patients were treated with methimazole at a starting dose of 30 mg daily, and ophthalmopathy patients were treated with high-dose intravenous methylprednisolone. The paper describes TCR Vbeta CDR3 sequencing of around 140 peripheral blood samples, made up of some 42 ophthalmopathy patients, 70 to 80 hyperthyroidism patients and 17 progressor patients. The paper's findings and limits, for the study overall: In cross-validation, a model built on a 13 V-J signature told ophthalmopathy apart from stable hyperthyroidism with under 90% sensitivity and 81% to 82% specificity, and in testing the same model reached 80%/75%. Most expanded thyroid clonotypes (frequency above 0.001) were also found in blood, which suggests that blood repertoires may mirror thyroid immune responses. Sample size was not statistically predetermined, and investigators were not blinded to group allocation. During validation, the model predicted progression to ophthalmopathy a median of approximately six months ahead of onset, with 70.59% sensitivity and 72.22% specificity.

Worth noting for this clonotype: The antigen it binds to is not known. No much larger clonotype is one base removed from it; base qualities were not supplied.

TCR beta CDR3 regions were amplified from RNA transcripts. A first-round RT-PCR of the TCR CDR3 used the HTBI primer set with the Qiagen OneStep RT-PCR kit. The libraries were constructed in a second round of multiplex PCR and then size-selected and purified. Sequencing of the libraries was done on an Illumina HiSeq2000 using paired-end 100 bp reads. As for the original processing: SOAPnuke was used to process the raw data, removing reads that contained adapters or uncalled bases, had a mean Phred below 15, or lacked an exact match to the constant primer or identifier. High-quality paired reads were merged using COPE v1.2.5, and each unique nucleotide sequence was defined as a clonotype. MiTCR v1.1 was used to align the clonotypes against IMGT TRBV, TRBD and TRBJ reference segments. Only V-J combinations with frequency above 0.0001, covering 99.2% of repertoires, were analysed. The TCS score was defined as the ratio of F50 (clonal expansion) to E x V (chaos), calculated using BLOSUM62-based TCRdist between CDR3 peptides within each V-J. Welch's t-statistics and random forest reduced around 550 V-J features to 10 to 15, which were used in a naive Bayes classifier (R e1071). The public reads were run again by TCRdb, first through fastp at Q25 and then through MiXCR, and only productive beta chains were kept. Every distinct CDR3 protein forms one entry, paired with its most common genes and DNA. TCRdb, rather than the study authors, made the V and J calls. Within this sample are some 500,000 distinct CDR3 sequences, with 13% to 15% of them counted one time only. The ten largest clones capture roughly 17% of the sample.

Graves' hyperthyroidism was defined as stable when no progression to ophthalmopathy occurred over 18 months of follow-up. Hyperthyroidism patients were aged 18 to 65 years and newly diagnosed, with disease duration of less than 2 months. Patients with uncontrolled infections, other autoimmune diseases, pregnancy or lactation were excluded. Diagnoses relied on clinical symptoms, serum thyroxine and TRAb, thyroid ultrasound and orbital computed tomography. PBMCs were isolated from 8 to 10 ml of fresh peripheral blood by Ficoll-Paque density gradient centrifugation. Total RNA was extracted with Trizol reagent, and quality was checked on an Agilent 2100 Bioanalyzer. Sequences were obtained from blood. This TCR was recovered from a woman aged 18-30 years with Graves' hyperthyroidism.

The nucleotide sequence reads TGTGCCAGCAACTTTGGCGGGAGCTCCTACAATGAGCAGTTCTTC. It is translated as CASNFGGSSYNEQFF. The receptor chain draws on TRBV7-6 and TRBJ2-1, with 7 central nucleotides matching TRBD2. From the germline V gene, CDR1 is SGHVS and CDR2 is FNYEAQ. From the cysteine through the phenylalanine, the CDR3 covers 15 amino acids. Left in the record is the CDR3 DNA by itself, 45 bases read in frame from the first base. Clipping removes 7 bases from V and 0 bases from J, with 6 as the unmatched junction base count.